This T cell receptor beta chain was sequenced for a study of T cells after yellow fever vaccination. Study-wide points: Post-booster samples contained most primary-vaccination clones (nearly 98% CD4, around 90% CD8). FACS-sorted repertoires could contain abundant clonotypes contaminating from the bulk population. Just a small share of clonotypes turned up in the CD4 compartment as well as the CD8 compartment.

Notes on this clonotype: Its antigen remains unidentified.

Production of TCR cDNA was by 5'RACE template switching, which also added a universal primer site and UMIs. From the 5' RACE reads, TCRdb called clonotypes with MiXCR, one entry per CDR3 protein. The sample carries hundreds of thousands of distinct CDR3 sequences, about 12% recorded once. This sample comprised PBMCs, obtained on the day of the yellow fever booster vaccination. This clonotype was obtained from a man aged 30 to 45 who received the YFV17D yellow fever vaccine.

CDR3 protein: CASSFYPPGEDRFF. The DNA for the CDR3 is TGTGCCAGCAGCTTTTACCCTCCGGGGGAAGATCGGTTCTTC. The rearrangement uses TRBV7-2 and TRBJ2-1; maybe TRBD2 (6 bases). This CDR3 region has 14 residues. Germline V gives CDR1 SGHTA, CDR2 FQGNSA. Trimming left V 3 bases short and J 15 bases short, with 21 bases between.